This T cell receptor (beta chain) derives from a study of blood T cell repertoires in COVID-19. Study-level background: From T cells, B-cell-depleted T cells, or PBMCs came the material, which was cDNA or gDNA.

The length of the CDR3 is 16 residues. Losses at the gene ends were 4 bases for V and 3 bases for J; bases not matched to a gene: 5. The germline V gene encodes CDR1 SGHTA and CDR2 FQGTGA. Per the study methods: Amplification from reference gene primers served as the basis for estimated nucleated cell counts. The protocol was immunoSEQ multiplex PCR, while the TCRdb copy is restricted to in-frame clones and leaves out a portion. The D gene and trimming were derived from the DNA, and the V and J assignments and clone size from that table. This sample has about 350,000 clones, with approximately 90% found just once. This clone was seen ten or more times.

Sequencing was performed on peripheral blood. This receptor was taken from a man aged 25 to 40 with COVID-19, enrolled during active disease. The chain employs TRBV7-3 and TRBJ2-2; 10 positions agree with TRBD2. This CDR3 is CASSSLAGGHTGELFF. Written as DNA, the CDR3 is TGTGCCAGCAGCTCCTTAGCGGGAGGACACACCGGGGAGCTGTTTTTT. Combining the CDR3 with reference TRBV7-3 and TRBJ2-2 gives the whole variable domain GAGVSQTPSNKVTEKGKYVELRCDPISGHTALYWYRQSLGQGPEFLIYFQGTGAADDSGLPNDRFFAVRPEGSVSTLKIQRTERGDSAVYLCASSSLAGGHTGELFFGEGSRLTVL.